The entry below gives a single TCR beta chain sequence along with its context. Antigen: not known. The sample originates from a study of T-cell memory formation after mild COVID-19. The study, taken as a whole, reports: Cross-reactive memory appears to have joined, as suggested by some responding clones showing up in pre-infection memory.

Constant-segment primers and 5'RACE yielded cDNA libraries for TCR alpha and TCR beta, each carrying sample barcodes and UMIs. One entry per CDR3 protein results from TCRdb running MiXCR on the 5' RACE reads. This table holds 350,000 to 450,000 distinct CDR3 sequences, 25% to 30% found once. There are 16 residues in the CDR3. The V gene lost 0 bases and the J gene lost 8 bases, with 17 bases spanning the gap. Germline lookup yields CDR1 LGHDT and CDR2 YNNKEL (reference sequence). V and J are TRBV3-1 and TRBJ2-4, with no clear D. The TCR comes from an adult woman who had mild COVID-19 (a few samples of this study predate the infection). Cell type and time point are not known. Sequences were obtained from PBMCs or a T cell subset sorted from them (not recorded which). The chain's CDR3 is CASSQEWGRWMDIQYF. The CDR3 coding sequence is TGTGCCAGCAGCCAAGAGTGGGGTCGGTGGATGGACATTCAGTACTTC.